This TCR beta chain was retrieved from a study of blood T cell repertoires in COVID-19. Study context: Acute and convalescent COVID-19 specimens originated in the United States, Italy and Spain.

Seattle's enrolled individuals joined amid active infection and were then monitored longitudinally. The data were produced by immunoSEQ multiplex PCR, yet TCRdb's version contains in-frame clones alone and is incomplete. This sample has about 530,000 clones; approximately 88% occur once, and the top ten carry roughly 8%. Sequenced material: peripheral blood. This clonotype was sampled from a woman between 50 and 59 years old with COVID-19, enrolled during active disease.

CDR3 sequence: CSVETVAGANVLTF. The CDR3 DNA reads TGCAGCGTTGAAACGGTTGCTGGGGCCAACGTCCTGACTTTC. This chain uses TRBV29-1 with TRBJ2-6; no clear D gene. V lost 2 bases and J lost 2, with 7 bases in between. In germline, CDR1 is SQVTM, CDR2 ANQGSEA. This CDR3 comprises 14 residues. The full variable domain, with the rest looked up from reference TRBV29-1 and TRBJ2-6, is SAVISQKPSRDICQRGTSLTIQCQVDSQVTMMFWYRQQPGQSLTLIATANQGSEATYESGFVIDKFPISRPNLTFSTLTVSNMSPEDSSIYLCSVETVAGANVLTFGAGSRLTVL.